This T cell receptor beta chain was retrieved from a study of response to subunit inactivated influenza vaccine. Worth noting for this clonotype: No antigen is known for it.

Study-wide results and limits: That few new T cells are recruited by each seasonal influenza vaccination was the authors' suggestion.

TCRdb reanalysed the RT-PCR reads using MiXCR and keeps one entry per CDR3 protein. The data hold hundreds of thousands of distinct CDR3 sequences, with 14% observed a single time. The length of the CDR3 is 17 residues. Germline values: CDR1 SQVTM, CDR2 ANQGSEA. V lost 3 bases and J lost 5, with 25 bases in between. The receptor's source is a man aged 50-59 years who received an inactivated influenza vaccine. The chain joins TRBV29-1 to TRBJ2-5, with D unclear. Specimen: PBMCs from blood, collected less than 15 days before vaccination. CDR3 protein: CSVEVAGGPTAGETQYF. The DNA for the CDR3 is TGCAGCGTTGAGGTTGCAGGTGGCCCCACCGCCGGGGAGACCCAGTACTTC.